This T cell receptor beta chain was sequenced for a study of blood T cell repertoires in COVID-19 (dated by TCRdb to 2020 to 2022). At the level of the whole study: Samples from collaborators originated in the United States, Italy and Spain and spanned both the acute and convalescent phases of COVID-19. Deeply sampled blood TCRbeta repertoires from subjects exposed to, actively infected with, or recovered from COVID-19 were included in the dataset. HLA class I and class II types, where available, came from metadata supplied by the sample provider rather than from assay-based typing. The repertoires were released in a freely available public database intended as a resource for research on the immune response to SARS-CoV-2. The prospective study material was composed of cDNA or gDNA derived from T cells, B-cell-depleted T cells, or PBMCs. Sample metadata almost always included a de-identified subject ID, COVID-19 status, age in years and sex. Samples were obtained from the ongoing ImmuneRACE study (first 160 participants) and from over a thousand subjects provided by 6 global collaborators.

Comment on this clone: Its antigen has not been determined. No per-base quality is available; no much larger clone lies one base away.

At one collaborating source in Seattle, patients were enrolled during active infection and were followed longitudinally through the course of disease. Whole blood was collected in K2EDTA tubes by collaborating institutions according to the institutions' own protocols. For TCRbeta analysis, collaborator samples were shipped as frozen whole blood, as isolated PBMCs, or as DNA extracted from either sample type. Compared with germline, V lacks 5 bases and J lacks 4 bases; bases without a gene match: 8. The CDR3 goes from the cysteine to the phenylalanine over 14 residues. Just the 42-base CDR3 DNA is kept, in frame starting at base 1. CDR1 and CDR2 (SQVTM, ANQGSEA) derive from the germline V gene. TCRbeta CDR3 regions were amplified from genomic DNA using the immunoSEQ Assay, a bias-controlled multiplex PCR. Processing in the source paper ran as follows. Within the assay, amplification of reference gene primers was used to estimate how many nucleated cells each sample contained. To quantify the absolute abundance of each unique TCRbeta CDR3 rearrangement, sequence reads were collapsed and filtered. For each sample, productive Simpson clonality was calculated as the square root of Simpson's diversity index over productive rearrangements. The table comes from immuneACCESS by way of TCRdb, which keeps in-frame sequences with V and J called. Part of the clones is missing from these tables; in studies checked, under half for an unresolved V gene and the rest for unknown reasons. The V and J calls and clone size were taken over from that table, and D and trimming were inferred from the DNA. For this sample the table gives 30,000 to 40,000 clones, of which roughly 70% were detected only once. The ten top clones hold roughly a tenth of the sample.

General study outcomes and caveats: How much clinical and demographic metadata was included differed by source and by participant, and the metadata was provided uncurated.

The material sequenced was peripheral blood. The rearranged chain carries TRBV29-1 and TRBJ1-2, and TRBD1 matches 9 of the central bases. The source of this sequence is a man aged 65 to 79 with COVID-19, enrolled during active disease. The nucleotides read TGCAGCGTTCGAGGGACAGGGCTTTTCTATGGCTACACCTTC. Translated, this gives CSVRGTGLFYGYTF. This CDR3, with the reference TRBV29-1 and TRBJ1-2 proteins standing in past its ends, gives the full variable domain SAVISQKPSRDICQRGTSLTIQCQVDSQVTMMFWYRQQPGQSLTLIATANQGSEATYESGFVIDKFPISRPNLTFSTLTVSNMSPEDSSIYLCSVRGTGLFYGYTFGSGTRLTVV.